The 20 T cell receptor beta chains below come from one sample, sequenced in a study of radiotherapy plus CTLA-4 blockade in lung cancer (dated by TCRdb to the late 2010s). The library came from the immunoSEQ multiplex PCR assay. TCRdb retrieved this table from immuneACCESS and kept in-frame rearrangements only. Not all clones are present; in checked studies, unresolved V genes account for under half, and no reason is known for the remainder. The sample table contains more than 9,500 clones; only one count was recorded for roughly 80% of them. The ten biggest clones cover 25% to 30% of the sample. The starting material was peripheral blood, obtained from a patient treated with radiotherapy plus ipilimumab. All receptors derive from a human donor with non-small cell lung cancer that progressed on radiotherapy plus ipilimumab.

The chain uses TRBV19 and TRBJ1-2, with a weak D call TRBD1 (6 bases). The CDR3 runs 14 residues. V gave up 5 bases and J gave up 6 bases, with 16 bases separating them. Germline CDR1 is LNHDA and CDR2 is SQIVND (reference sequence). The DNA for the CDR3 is TGTGCCAGTAGTGGGGTTAAGGGGGAAGATGGCTACACCTTC. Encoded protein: CASSGVKGEDGYTF.

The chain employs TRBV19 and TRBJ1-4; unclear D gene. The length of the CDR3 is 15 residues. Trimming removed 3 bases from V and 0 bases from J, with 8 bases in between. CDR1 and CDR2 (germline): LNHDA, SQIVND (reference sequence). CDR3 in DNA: TGTGCCAGTAGTATGGGAGCGGCAACTAATGAAAAACTGTTTTTT. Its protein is CASSMGAATNEKLFF.

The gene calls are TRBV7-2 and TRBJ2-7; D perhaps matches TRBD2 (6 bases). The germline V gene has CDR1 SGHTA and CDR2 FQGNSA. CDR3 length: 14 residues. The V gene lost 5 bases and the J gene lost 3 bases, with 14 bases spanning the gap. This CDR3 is CASSPTRGYYEQYF. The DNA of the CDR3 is TGTGCCAGCAGCCCCACTCGGGGGTACTACGAGCAGTACTTC.

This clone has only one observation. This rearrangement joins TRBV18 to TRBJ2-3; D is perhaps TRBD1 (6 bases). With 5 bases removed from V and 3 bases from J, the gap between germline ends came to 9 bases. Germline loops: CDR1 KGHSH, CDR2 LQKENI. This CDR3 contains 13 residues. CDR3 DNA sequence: TGTGCCAGCTCAGCACAGGGTACAGATACGCAGTATTTT. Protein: CASSAQGTDTQYF.

CDR3 nucleotides: TGTGCCAGCAGCGTAGGGACAGGATGGGATACGCAGTATTTT. This gives the protein CASSVGTGWDTQYF. The V gene is TRBV9, the J gene TRBJ2-3; 7 positions agree with TRBD1. The CDR3 loop spans 14 amino acids. The trim removed 0 bases at V and 6 bases at J, leaving 4 bases unmatched. CDR1 is SGDLS, CDR2 YYNGEE, per germline.

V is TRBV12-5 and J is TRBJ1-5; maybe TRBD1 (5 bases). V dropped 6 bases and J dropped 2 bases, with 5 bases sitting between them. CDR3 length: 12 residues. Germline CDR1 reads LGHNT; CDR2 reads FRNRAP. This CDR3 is CASGQGNQPQHF. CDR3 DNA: TGTGCTAGTGGACAGGGCAATCAGCCCCAGCATTTT.

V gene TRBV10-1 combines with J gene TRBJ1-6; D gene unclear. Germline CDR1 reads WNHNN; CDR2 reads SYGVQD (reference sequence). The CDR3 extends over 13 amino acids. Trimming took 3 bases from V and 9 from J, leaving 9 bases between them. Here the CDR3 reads CASSDLSGSPLHF. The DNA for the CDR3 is TGCGCCAGCAGTGACCTTTCCGGTTCACCCCTCCACTTT.

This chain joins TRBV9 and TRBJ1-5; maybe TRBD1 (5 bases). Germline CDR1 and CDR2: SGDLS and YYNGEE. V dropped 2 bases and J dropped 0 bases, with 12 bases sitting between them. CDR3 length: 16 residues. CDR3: CASSVGGWDSNQPQHF. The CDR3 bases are TGTGCCAGCAGCGTTGGGGGTTGGGATAGCAATCAGCCCCAGCATTTT.

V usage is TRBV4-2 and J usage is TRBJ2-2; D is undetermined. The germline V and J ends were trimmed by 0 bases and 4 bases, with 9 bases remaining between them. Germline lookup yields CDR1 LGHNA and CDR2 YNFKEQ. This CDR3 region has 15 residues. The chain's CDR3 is CASSQDPESTGELFF. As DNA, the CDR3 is TGTGCCAGCAGCCAAGACCCAGAGTCCACCGGGGAGCTGTTTTTT.

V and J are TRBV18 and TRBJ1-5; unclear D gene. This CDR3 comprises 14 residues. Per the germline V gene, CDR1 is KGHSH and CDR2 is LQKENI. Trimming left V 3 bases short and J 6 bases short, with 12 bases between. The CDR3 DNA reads TGTGCCAGCTCACCCGACCACGTGGGTCAGCCCCAGCATTTT. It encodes CASSPDHVGQPQHF.

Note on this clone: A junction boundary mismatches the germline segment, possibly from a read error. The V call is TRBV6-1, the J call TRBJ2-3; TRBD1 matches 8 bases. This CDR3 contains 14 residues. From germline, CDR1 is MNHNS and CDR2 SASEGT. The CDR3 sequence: CASSGAGGTDTQYF. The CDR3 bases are TGTGCCAGCAGTGGCGCAGGGGGCACCGATACGCAGTATTTT.

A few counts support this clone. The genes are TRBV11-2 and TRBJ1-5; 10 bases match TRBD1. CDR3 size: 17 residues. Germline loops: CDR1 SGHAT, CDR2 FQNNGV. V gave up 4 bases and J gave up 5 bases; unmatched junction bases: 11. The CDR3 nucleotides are TGTGCCAGCAGCTCGGACAGGGGGTTTGGGGATTATCAGCCCCAGCATTTT. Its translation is CASSSDRGFGDYQPQHF.

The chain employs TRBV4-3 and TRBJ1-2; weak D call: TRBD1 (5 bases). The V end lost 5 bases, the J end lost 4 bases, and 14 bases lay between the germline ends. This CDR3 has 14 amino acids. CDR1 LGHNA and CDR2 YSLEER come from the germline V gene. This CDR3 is CASSGMGQGYGYTF. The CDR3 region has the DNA TGCGCCAGCAGCGGGATGGGCCAGGGCTATGGCTACACCTTC.

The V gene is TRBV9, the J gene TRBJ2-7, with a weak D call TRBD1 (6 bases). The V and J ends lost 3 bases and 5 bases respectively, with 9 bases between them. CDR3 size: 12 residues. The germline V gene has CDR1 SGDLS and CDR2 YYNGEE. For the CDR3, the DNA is TGTGCCAGCAGCGGACAGGCCCACGAGCAGTACTTC. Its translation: CASSGQAHEQYF. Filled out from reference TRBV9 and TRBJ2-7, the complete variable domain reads DSGVTQTPKHLITATGQRVTLRCSPRSGDLSVYWYQQSLDQGLQFLIQYYNGEERAKGNILERFSAQQFPDLHSELNLSSLELGDSALYFCASSGQAHEQYFGPGTRLTVT.

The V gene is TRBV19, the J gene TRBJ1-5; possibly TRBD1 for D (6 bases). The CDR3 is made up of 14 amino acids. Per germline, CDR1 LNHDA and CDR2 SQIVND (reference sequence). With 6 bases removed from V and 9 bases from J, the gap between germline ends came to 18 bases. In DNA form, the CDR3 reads TGTGCCAGTAGCCTCGGACAGCTGCGTTGGCCCCAGCATTTT. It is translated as CASSLGQLRWPQHF.

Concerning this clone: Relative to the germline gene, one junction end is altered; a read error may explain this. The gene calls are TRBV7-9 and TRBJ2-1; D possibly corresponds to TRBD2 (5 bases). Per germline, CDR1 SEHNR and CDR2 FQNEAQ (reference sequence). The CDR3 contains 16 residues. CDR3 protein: CASSLIDAGVLVEQLF. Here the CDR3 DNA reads TGTGCCAGCAGCTTAATCGACGCCGGGGTGTTGGTTGAGCAGCTCTTC.

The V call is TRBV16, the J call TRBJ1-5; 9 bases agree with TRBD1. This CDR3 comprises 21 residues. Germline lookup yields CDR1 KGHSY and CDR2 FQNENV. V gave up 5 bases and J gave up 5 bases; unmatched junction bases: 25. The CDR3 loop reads CASSSNVLGQGYDLWDQPQHF. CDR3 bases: TGTGCCAGCAGCTCCAATGTATTGGGACAGGGTTATGATCTGTGGGATCAGCCCCAGCATTTT.

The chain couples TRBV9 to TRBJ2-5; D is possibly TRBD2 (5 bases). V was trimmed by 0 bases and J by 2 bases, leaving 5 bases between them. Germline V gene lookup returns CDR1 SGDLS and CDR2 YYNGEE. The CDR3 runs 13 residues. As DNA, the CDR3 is TGTGCCAGCAGCGTAGCGGGACAAGAGACCCAGTACTTC. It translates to CASSVAGQETQYF.

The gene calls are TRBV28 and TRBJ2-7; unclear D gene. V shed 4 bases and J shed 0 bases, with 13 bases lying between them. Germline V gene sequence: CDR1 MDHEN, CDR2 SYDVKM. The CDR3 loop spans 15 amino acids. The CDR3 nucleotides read TGTGCCAGCAGTTCTCCGCAGGCTGCCTCCTACGAGCAGTACTTC. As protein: CASSSPQAASYEQYF.

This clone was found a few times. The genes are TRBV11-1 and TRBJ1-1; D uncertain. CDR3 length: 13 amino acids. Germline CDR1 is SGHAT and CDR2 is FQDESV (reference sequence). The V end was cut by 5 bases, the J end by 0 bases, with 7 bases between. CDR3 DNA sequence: TGTGCCAGCAGCCGGAAGATGAACACTGAAGCTTTCTTT. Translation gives CASSRKMNTEAFF. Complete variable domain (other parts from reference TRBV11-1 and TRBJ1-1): EAEVAQSPRYKITEKSQAVAFWCDPISGHATLYWYRQILGQGPELLVQFQDESVVDDSQLPKDRFSAERLKGVDSTLKIQPAELGDSAMYLCASSRKMNTEAFFGQGTRLTVV.